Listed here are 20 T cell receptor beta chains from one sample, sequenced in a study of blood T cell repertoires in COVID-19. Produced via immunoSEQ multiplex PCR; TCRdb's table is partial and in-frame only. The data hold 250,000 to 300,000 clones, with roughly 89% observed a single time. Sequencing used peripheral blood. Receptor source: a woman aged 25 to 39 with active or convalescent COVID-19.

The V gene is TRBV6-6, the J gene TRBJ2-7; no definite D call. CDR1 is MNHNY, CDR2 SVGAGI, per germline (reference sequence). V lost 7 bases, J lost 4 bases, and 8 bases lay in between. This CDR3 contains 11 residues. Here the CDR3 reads CASNYGYEQYF. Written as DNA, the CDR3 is TGTGCCAGCAACTACGGTTACGAGCAGTACTTC.

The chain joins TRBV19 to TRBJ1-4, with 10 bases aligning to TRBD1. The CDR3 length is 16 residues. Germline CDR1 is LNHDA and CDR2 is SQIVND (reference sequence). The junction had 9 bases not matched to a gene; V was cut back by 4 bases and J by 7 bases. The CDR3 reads CASSTGQGPRGEKLFF. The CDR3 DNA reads TGTGCCAGTAGTACGGGACAGGGGCCGAGGGGTGAAAAACTGTTTTTT.

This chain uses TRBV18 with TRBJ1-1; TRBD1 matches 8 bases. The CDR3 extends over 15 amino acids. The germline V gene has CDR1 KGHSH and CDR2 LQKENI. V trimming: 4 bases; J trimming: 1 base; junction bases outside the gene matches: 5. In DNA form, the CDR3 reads TGTGCCAGCTCACAAGGACAGGGACCGAACACTGAAGCTTTCTTT. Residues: CASSQGQGPNTEAFF.

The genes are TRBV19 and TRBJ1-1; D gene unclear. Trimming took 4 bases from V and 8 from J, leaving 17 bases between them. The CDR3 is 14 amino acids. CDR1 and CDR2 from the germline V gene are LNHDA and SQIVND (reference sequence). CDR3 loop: CASSTSTRFTEAFF. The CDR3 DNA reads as TGTGCCAGTAGTACCTCGACAAGATTTACCGAAGCTTTCTTT. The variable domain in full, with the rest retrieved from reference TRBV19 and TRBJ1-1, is DGGITQSPKYLFRKEGQNVTLSCEQNLNHDAMYWYRQDPGQGLRLIYYSQIVNDFQKGDIAEGYSVSREKKESFPLTVTSAQKNPTAFYLCASSTSTRFTEAFFGQGTRLTVV.

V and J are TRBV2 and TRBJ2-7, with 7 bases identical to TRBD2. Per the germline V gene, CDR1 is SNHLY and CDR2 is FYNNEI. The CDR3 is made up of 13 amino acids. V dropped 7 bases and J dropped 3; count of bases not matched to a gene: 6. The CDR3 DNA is TGTGCCAGCACCGAGTGGGGGGGCTACGAGCAGTACTTC. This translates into CASTEWGGYEQYF.

As DNA, the CDR3 is TGCAGCGCGGGACAGGGGGTAGGGGAGACCCAGTACTTC. Its translation is CSAGQGVGETQYF. The V and J genes are TRBV29-1 and TRBJ2-5; 11 bases align to TRBD1. V trimming: 7 bases; J trimming: 5 bases; junction bases outside the gene matches: 6. Germline lookup yields CDR1 SQVTM and CDR2 ANQGSEA. The CDR3 runs to 13 residues.

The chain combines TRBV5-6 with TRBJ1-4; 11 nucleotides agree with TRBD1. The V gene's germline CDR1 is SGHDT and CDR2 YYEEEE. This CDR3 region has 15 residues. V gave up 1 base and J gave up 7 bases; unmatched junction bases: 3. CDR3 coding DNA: TGTGCCAGCAGCTTGCCGGACAGGGGGCCTGAAAAACTGTTTTTT. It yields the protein CASSLPDRGPEKLFF. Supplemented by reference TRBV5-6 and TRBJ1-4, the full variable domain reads DAGVTQSPTHLIKTRGQQVTLRCSPKSGHDTVSWYQQALGQGPQFIFQYYEEEERQRGNFPDRFSGHQFPNYSSELNVNALLLGDSALYLCASSLPDRGPEKLFFGSGTQLSVL.

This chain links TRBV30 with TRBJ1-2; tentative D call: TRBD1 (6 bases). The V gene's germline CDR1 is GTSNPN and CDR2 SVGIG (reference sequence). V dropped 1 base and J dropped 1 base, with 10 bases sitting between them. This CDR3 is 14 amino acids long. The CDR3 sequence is CAWSGTDHNYGYTF. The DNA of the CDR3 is TGTGCCTGGAGTGGGACAGATCATAACTATGGCTACACCTTC. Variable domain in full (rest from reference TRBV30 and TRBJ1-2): SQTIHQWPATLVQPVGSPLSLECTVEGTSNPNLYWYRQAAGRGLQLLFYSVGIGQISSEVPQNLSASRPQDRQFILSSKKLLLSDSGFYLCAWSGTDHNYGYTFGSGTRLTVV.

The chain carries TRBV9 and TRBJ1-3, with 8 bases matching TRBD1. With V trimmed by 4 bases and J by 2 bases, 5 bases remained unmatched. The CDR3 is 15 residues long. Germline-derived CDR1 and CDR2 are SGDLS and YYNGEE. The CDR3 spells CASSPRTGPGNTIYF. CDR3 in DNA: TGTGCCAGCAGCCCCCGGACAGGGCCTGGAAACACCATATATTTT. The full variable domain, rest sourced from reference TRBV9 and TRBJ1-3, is DSGVTQTPKHLITATGQRVTLRCSPRSGDLSVYWYQQSLDQGLQFLIQYYNGEERAKGNILERFSAQQFPDLHSELNLSSLELGDSALYFCASSPRTGPGNTIYFGEGSWLTVV.

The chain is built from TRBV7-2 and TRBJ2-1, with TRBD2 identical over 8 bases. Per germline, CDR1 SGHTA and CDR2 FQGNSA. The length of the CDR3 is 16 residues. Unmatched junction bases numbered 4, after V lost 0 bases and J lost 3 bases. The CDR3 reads CASSLAGLAGYNEQFF. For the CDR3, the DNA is TGTGCCAGCAGCTTAGCAGGGCTAGCGGGCTACAATGAGCAGTTCTTC.

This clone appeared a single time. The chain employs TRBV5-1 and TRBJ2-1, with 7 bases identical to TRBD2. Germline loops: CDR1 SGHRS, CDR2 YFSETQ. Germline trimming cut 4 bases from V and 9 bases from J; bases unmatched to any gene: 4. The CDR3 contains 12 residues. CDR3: CASSTGLREQFF. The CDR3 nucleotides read TGCGCCAGCAGCACGGGACTACGTGAGCAGTTCTTC.

This CDR3 is CASSLGGWQETQYF. The CDR3 DNA reads as TGTGCCAGCAGTTTGGGGGGGTGGCAAGAGACCCAGTACTTC. This rearrangement joins TRBV28 to TRBJ2-5; the match to TRBD2 covers 7 bases. This CDR3 spans 14 amino acids. The germline V gene has CDR1 MDHEN and CDR2 SYDVKM. V was clipped by 3 bases and J by 2 bases; unmatched bases: 3.

The CDR3 nucleotides read TGTGCCAGCAGCAACCCAGGGACAGGGGATCTAGACGAGCAGTACTTC. This sequence encodes CASSNPGTGDLDEQYF. The gene calls are TRBV7-6 and TRBJ2-7; 10 nucleotides agree with TRBD1. This CDR3 has 16 amino acids. CDR1 and CDR2 (germline): SGHVS, FNYEAQ. V dropped 5 bases and J dropped 5; count of bases not matched to a gene: 12.

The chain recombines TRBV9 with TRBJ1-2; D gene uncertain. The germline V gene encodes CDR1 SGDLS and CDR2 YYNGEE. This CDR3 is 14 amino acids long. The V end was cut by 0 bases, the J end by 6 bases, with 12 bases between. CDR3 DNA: TGTGCCAGCAGCGTAGACCCTCGACACGATGGCTACACCTTC. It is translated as CASSVDPRHDGYTF. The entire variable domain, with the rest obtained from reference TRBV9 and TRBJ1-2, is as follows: DSGVTQTPKHLITATGQRVTLRCSPRSGDLSVYWYQQSLDQGLQFLIQYYNGEERAKGNILERFSAQQFPDLHSELNLSSLELGDSALYFCASSVDPRHDGYTFGSGTRLTVV.

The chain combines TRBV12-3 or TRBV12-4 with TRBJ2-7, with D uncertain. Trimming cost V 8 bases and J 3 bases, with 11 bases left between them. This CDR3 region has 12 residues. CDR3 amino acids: CASVINNYEQYF. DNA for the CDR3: TGTGCCAGCGTGATAAACAACTACGAGCAGTACTTC.

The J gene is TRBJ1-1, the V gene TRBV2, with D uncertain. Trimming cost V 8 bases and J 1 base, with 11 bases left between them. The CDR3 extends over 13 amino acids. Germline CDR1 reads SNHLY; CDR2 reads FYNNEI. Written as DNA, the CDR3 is TGTGCCAGCTCCGGTGAGGGGAACACTGAAGCTTTCTTT. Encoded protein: CASSGEGNTEAFF.

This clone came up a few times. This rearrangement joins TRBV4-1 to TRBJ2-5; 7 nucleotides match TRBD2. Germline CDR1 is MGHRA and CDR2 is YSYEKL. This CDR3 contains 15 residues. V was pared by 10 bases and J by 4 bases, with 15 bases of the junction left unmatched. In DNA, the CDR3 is TGCGCCACCCGACCCGGGACTACCCCAGGAGAGACCCAGTACTTC. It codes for CATRPGTTPGETQYF.

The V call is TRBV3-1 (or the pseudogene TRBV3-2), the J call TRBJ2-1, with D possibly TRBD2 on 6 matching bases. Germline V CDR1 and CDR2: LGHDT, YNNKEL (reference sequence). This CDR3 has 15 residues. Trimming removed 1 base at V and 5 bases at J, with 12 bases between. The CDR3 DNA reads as TGTGCCAGCAGCCAAGGCGGCGGGGAAGACAATGAGCAGTTCTTC. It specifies CASSQGGGEDNEQFF.

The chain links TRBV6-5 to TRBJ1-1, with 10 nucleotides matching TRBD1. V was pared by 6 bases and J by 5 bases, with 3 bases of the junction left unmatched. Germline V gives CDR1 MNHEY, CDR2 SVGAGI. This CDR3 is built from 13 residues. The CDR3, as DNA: TGTGCCAGCAGCGACAGGGGGCGAACTGAAGCTTTCTTT. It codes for CASSDRGRTEAFF.

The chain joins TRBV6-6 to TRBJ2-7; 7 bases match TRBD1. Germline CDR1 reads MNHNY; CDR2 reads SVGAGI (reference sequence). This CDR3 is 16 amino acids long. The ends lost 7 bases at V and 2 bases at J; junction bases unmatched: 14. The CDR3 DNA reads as TGTGCCAGCACCCAAACACAGGGGACAAAAACCTACGAGCAGTACTTC. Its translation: CASTQTQGTKTYEQYF.